Each of the 19 T cell receptor beta chains below was sequenced from the same sample in a study of cytomegalovirus exposure and HLA in healthy donors. Researchers ran the PCR with 60 Vbeta and 13 Jbeta primers. Sequencing was performed with immunoSEQ multiplex PCR; in TCRdb, only in-frame clones are kept and a portion is missing. The repertoire holds over 100,000 clones, with roughly 70% as singletons. Sequencing used PBMCs. These receptors were collected from a man aged 50-59 years in good health and CMV-seropositive.

This clone showed up just once. This sequence joins TRBV7-9 and TRBJ2-7; D not resolved. Germline V gene sequence: CDR1 SEHNR, CDR2 FQNEAQ (reference sequence). V was shortened by 1 base and J by 3 bases, with 7 bases between the two germline ends. The CDR3 is 13 residues long. Here the CDR3 reads CASSLGSHYEQYF. CDR3 nucleotide sequence: TGTGCCAGCAGCTTAGGTAGCCACTACGAGCAGTACTTC.

The rearrangement links TRBV4-1 to TRBJ2-5; possibly TRBD1 for D (5 bases). The length of the CDR3 is 14 residues. The ends were cut back, 1 base at V and 0 bases at J, with 6 bases in the middle. CDR1 MGHRA and CDR2 YSYEKL come from the germline V gene. The CDR3 spells CASSQGQYQETQYF. CDR3 in DNA: TGCGCCAGCAGCCAAGGACAGTACCAAGAGACCCAGTACTTC.

A word on this clone: Germline and junction disagree at one end, which may indicate a read error. The chain combines TRBV5-1 with TRBJ2-1, with 9 nucleotides matching TRBD2. The germline V gene has CDR1 SGHRS and CDR2 YFSETQ. The CDR3 sequence is 16 residues long. The CDR3: CASSVSGGAKHNKQFF. As DNA, the CDR3 is TGCGCCAGCAGCGTTAGCGGGGGCGCGAAACACAATAAGCAGTTCTTC.

The chain employs TRBV5-4 and TRBJ1-4, with 8 positions matching TRBD1. Trimming cost V 4 bases and J 4 bases; bases outside gene matches: 3. This CDR3 has 14 amino acids. CDR1 is SGHNT, CDR2 YYREEE, per germline (reference sequence). Written as DNA, the CDR3 is TGTGCCAGCAGCCCCGGACAGGGTAATGAAAAACTGTTTTTT. This gives the protein CASSPGQGNEKLFF.

This chain joins TRBV25-1 and TRBJ2-2; 12 nucleotides align to TRBD1. The V segment lost 1 base and the J segment 5 bases; nucleotides outside the gene matches: 2. The CDR3 has 16 residues. CDR1 and CDR2 from the germline V gene are MGHDK and SYGVNS. The CDR3 DNA follows: TGTGCCAGCAGTGAATGGGGACAGGGGGCGACCGGGGAGCTGTTTTTT. Translating gives CASSEWGQGATGELFF.

This clone was seen more than once but under ten times. This chain joins TRBV6-5 and TRBJ2-5; 8 bases are a match to TRBD2. The CDR3 is 14 amino acids. Germline values: CDR1 MNHEY, CDR2 SVGAGI. The V and J ends lost 2 bases and 1 base, in that order; junction bases with no gene match: 0. The CDR3, as DNA: TGTGCCAGCAGTTACACTAGCGGCCAAGAGACCCAGTACTTC. Translated, it gives CASSYTSGQETQYF.

The genes are TRBV7-9 and TRBJ2-2; a possible D gene is TRBD2 (6 bases). CDR1 SEHNR and CDR2 FQNEAQ come from the germline V gene (reference sequence). V was clipped by 5 bases and J by 2 bases, with 15 bases between them. The CDR3 sequence is 16 residues long. The CDR3 DNA reads as TGTGCCAGCAGCGTTCCACGGGACTCTAACACCGGGGAGCTGTTTTTT. Translation gives CASSVPRDSNTGELFF.

This clone is a singleton in its sample. J is TRBJ2-4 and V is TRBV4-1; perhaps TRBD1 as D (5 bases). CDR1 and CDR2 (germline): MGHRA, YSYEKL. V lost 0 bases, J lost 1 base, and 10 bases lay in between. The CDR3 runs 16 residues. The CDR3 DNA sequence: TGCGCCAGCAGCCAAGAGTCAGGGATCGCCAAAAACATTCAGTACTTC. This encodes CASSQESGIAKNIQYF.

This rearrangement joins TRBV11-1 to TRBJ2-1; 9 bases fit TRBD2. The junction had 7 bases not matched to a gene; V was cut back by 1 base and J by 3 bases. Germline values: CDR1 SGHAT, CDR2 FQDESV (reference sequence). The CDR3 totals 17 residues. The CDR3 bases are TGTGCCAGCAGCTTAGAGGCTAGCGGGACGATCTACAATGAGCAGTTCTTC. It is translated as CASSLEASGTIYNEQFF.

This CDR3 reads CASTPSGTAYEQYF. DNA of the CDR3: TGTGCCAGCACCCCCTCAGGGACAGCCTACGAGCAGTACTTC. This chain joins TRBV7-2 and TRBJ2-5, with 7 bases aligning to TRBD1. Matching the DNA end better, TRBJ2-7 makes the J call doubtful. The CDR3 spans 14 residues. Germline-derived CDR1 and CDR2 are SGHTA and FQGNSA.

The chain is built from TRBV18 and TRBJ1-2; unclear D gene. The CDR3 totals 13 residues. CDR1 and CDR2 (germline): KGHSH, LQKENI. Trimming shortened V by 4 bases and J by 6 bases, and 12 bases separated the two germline ends. This CDR3 reads CASSREGKHGYTF. The CDR3 DNA reads TGTGCCAGCTCACGGGAGGGAAAACATGGCTACACCTTC.

The chain recombines TRBV7-2 with TRBJ1-4; tentative D call: TRBD1 (6 bases). Germline V lookup: CDR1 SGHTA, CDR2 FQGNSA. V lost 3 bases and J 7 bases, leaving 15 bases between the germline ends. The CDR3 is 15 residues long. The CDR3 nucleotides are TGTGCCAGCAGCTTTCGAGGGGGGGCTGTTGAAAAACTGTTTTTT. It translates to CASSFRGGAVEKLFF.

The V gene is TRBV18, the J gene TRBJ2-6; D gene ambiguous. The CDR3 has 17 residues. Trimming removed 0 bases from V and 1 base from J, with 10 bases in between. The germline CDR1 and CDR2 sequences are KGHSH and LQKENI. In DNA form, the CDR3 reads TGTGCCAGCTCACCACCGGTTCGAGGATCTGGGGCCAACGTCCTGACTTTC. Amino acids: CASSPPVRGSGANVLTF.

The genes are TRBV5-1 and TRBJ2-7; possible D gene TRBD1, 6 bases. The V gene's germline CDR1 is SGHRS and CDR2 YFSETQ. V lost 5 bases, J lost 6 bases, and 12 bases lay in between. This CDR3 spans 12 amino acids. The CDR3 DNA reads TGCGCCAGCAGTTCACAGGGATCCGAGCAGTACTTC. It encodes CASSSQGSEQYF.

The chain joins TRBV29-1 to TRBJ2-5; TRBD1 is a possible D gene (6 bases). Near its end, the DNA agrees better with TRBJ2-7, so the J call may be wrong. The CDR3 extends over 15 amino acids. CDR1 SQVTM and CDR2 ANQGSEA come from the germline V gene. In DNA form, the CDR3 reads TGCAGCGTTGAAAAATCGACAGGCTTCAGCTACGAGCAGTACTTC. Its translation: CSVEKSTGFSYEQYF.

J is TRBJ1-6 and V is TRBV27; D is uncertain. The V and J ends lost 3 bases and 8 bases respectively, with 14 bases between them. Per germline, CDR1 MNHEY and CDR2 SMNVEV (reference sequence). This CDR3 region has 15 residues. Written as DNA, the CDR3 is TGTGCCAGCAGTTTTTCCCAGGTCATGGATTCACCCCTCCACTTT. This sequence encodes CASSFSQVMDSPLHF.

The chain is built from TRBV7-6 and TRBJ2-1; 10 nucleotides align to TRBD2. Germline CDR1 and CDR2: SGHVS and FNYEAQ. Trimming took 3 bases from V and 6 from J; bases not matched to a gene: 5. There are 15 residues in the CDR3. The CDR3, as DNA: TGTGCCAGCAGCTTCAGGACTAGCGGCCTCAATGAGCAGTTCTTC. Its protein is CASSFRTSGLNEQFF.

The genes are TRBV5-6 and TRBJ2-3; TRBD2 matches at 7 bases. Germline V lookup: CDR1 SGHDT, CDR2 YYEEEE. The CDR3 totals 15 residues. With 4 bases clipped from V and 4 bases from J, the junction kept 9 bases outside the gene matches. CDR3 sequence reads: CASSMRGGEADTQYF. The CDR3 nucleotides read TGTGCCAGCAGCATGAGGGGAGGGGAGGCAGATACGCAGTATTTT.

The V gene is TRBV7-2, the J gene TRBJ1-1; 8 nucleotides match TRBD1. The germline CDR1 and CDR2 sequences are SGHTA and FQGNSA. V lost 5 bases to trimming and J lost 3 bases; unmatched junction nucleotides: 2. The CDR3 length is 13 residues. CDR3 loop: CASSLRGHTEAFF. Here the CDR3 DNA reads TGTGCCAGCAGCCTCAGGGGGCACACTGAAGCTTTCTTT.